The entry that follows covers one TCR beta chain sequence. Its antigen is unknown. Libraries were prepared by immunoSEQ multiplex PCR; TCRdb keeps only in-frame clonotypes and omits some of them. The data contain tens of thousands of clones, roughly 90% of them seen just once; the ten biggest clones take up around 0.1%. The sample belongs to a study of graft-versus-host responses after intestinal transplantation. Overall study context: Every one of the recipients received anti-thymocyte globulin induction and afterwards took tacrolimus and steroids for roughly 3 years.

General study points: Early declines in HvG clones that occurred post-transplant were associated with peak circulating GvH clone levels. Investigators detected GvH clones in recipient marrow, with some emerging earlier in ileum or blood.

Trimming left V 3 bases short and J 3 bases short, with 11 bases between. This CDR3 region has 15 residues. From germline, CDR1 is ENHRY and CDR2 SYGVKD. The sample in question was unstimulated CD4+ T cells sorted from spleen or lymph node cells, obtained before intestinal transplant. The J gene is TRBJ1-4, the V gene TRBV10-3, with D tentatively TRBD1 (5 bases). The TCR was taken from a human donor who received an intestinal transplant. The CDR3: CAISDFGGANEKLFF. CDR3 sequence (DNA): TGTGCCATCAGTGATTTCGGGGGGGCTAATGAAAAACTGTTTTTT.